Each of the 32 T cell receptor beta chains below was sequenced from the same sample in a study of shared clonotypes between healthy human individuals. TCRdb keeps only in-frame clones here, not all; method: immunoSEQ multiplex PCR. The table has roughly 2,000,000 clones, about 95% seen once; the top ten hold more than 0.95%. Positive CCR7 selection of CD45RO-negative cells yielded the naive CD8 cells, and terminally differentiated effector memory CD45RA+ cells were excluded. Material for sequencing was naive CD8+ T cells sorted from blood. Receptor source: a man between 18 and 35 years old in good health.

The chain is built from TRBV6-6 and TRBJ2-7; D is ambiguous. Germline loops: CDR1 MNHNY, CDR2 SVGAGI (reference sequence). The CDR3 is 13 amino acids. V was pared by 5 bases and J by 3 bases, with 11 bases between. The CDR3 DNA is TGTGCCAGCAGTCCCGACTCGCTCTACGAGCAGTACTTC. It specifies CASSPDSLYEQYF.

The count of this clone is one. The rearrangement joins TRBV7-9 to TRBJ2-1; D gene uncertain. Per the germline V gene, CDR1 is SEHNR and CDR2 is FQNEAQ (reference sequence). CDR3 length equals 15 residues. V was clipped by 2 bases and J by 2 bases, with 10 bases between them. DNA of the CDR3: TGTGCCAGCAGCTTACGAGTCGGCACCTACAATGAGCAGTTCTTC. Translation: CASSLRVGTYNEQFF.

The chain links TRBV28 to TRBJ2-1; D is possibly TRBD1 (6 bases). Germline values: CDR1 MDHEN, CDR2 SYDVKM. CDR3 length: 13 amino acids. V was trimmed by 6 bases and J by 3 bases, leaving 9 bases between them. The CDR3: CASRPGHYNEQFF. DNA for the CDR3: TGTGCCAGCAGACCGGGACACTACAATGAGCAGTTCTTC.

This CDR3 is CASSSGQGFQPQHF. The DNA of the CDR3 is TGTGCCAGCAGCTCCGGACAGGGGTTTCAGCCCCAGCATTTT. The chain employs TRBV7-8 and TRBJ1-5; 9 nucleotides line up with TRBD1. Germline-derived CDR1 and CDR2 are SGHVS and FQNEAQ. V was clipped by 4 bases and J by 6 bases; unmatched bases: 4. The CDR3 has 14 residues. Drawing the rest from reference TRBV7-8 and TRBJ1-5, the complete variable domain is GAGVSQSPRYKVAKRGQDVALRCDPISGHVSLFWYQQALGQGPEFLTYFQNEAQLDKSGLPSDRFFAERPEGSVSTLKIQRTQQEDSAVYLCASSSGQGFQPQHFGDGTRLSIL.

The chain uses TRBV4-1 and TRBJ2-1; the match to TRBD2 covers 10 bases. The J segment lost 5 bases and the V segment lost 4 bases, leaving 8 bases of the junction unmatched. Germline V CDR1 and CDR2: MGHRA, YSYEKL. The CDR3 sequence is 16 residues long. CDR3 amino acids: CASSPYPSGGDNEQFF. For the CDR3, the DNA is TGCGCCAGCAGCCCCTACCCCAGCGGGGGGGACAATGAGCAGTTCTTC.

This chain joins TRBV28 and TRBJ1-6; no clear D. The V end was cut by 0 bases, the J end by 7 bases, with 13 bases between. Germline lookup yields CDR1 MDHEN and CDR2 SYDVKM. The CDR3 consists of 16 residues. CDR3 nucleotides: TGTGCCAGCAGTTTATGGGCAGGATCACAGAATTCACCCCTCCACTTT. Protein product: CASSLWAGSQNSPLHF.

The count of this clone is one. The chain carries TRBV4-1 and TRBJ2-7, with TRBD2 matching over 10 bases. Germline V gene sequence: CDR1 MGHRA, CDR2 YSYEKL. This CDR3 comprises 16 residues. The ends lost 0 bases at V and 2 bases at J; junction bases unmatched: 4. CDR3 protein: CASSQELAGDPYEQYF. The CDR3 DNA follows: TGCGCCAGCAGCCAAGAGCTAGCGGGAGACCCCTACGAGCAGTACTTC.

V is TRBV23-1 and J is TRBJ2-7; tentatively, D is TRBD2 (6 bases). TRBV23-1 is noted as an ORF with a role that remains uncertain. This CDR3 is 17 amino acids long. Between the trimmed V and J ends, which lost 2 bases and 2 bases, there was a span of 19 bases. The CDR3 DNA sequence: TGCGCCAGCAGTCAACGGGGCGGGGCTCATGGCCCCTACGAGCAGTACTTC. This sequence encodes CASSQRGGAHGPYEQYF.

V and J are TRBV9 and TRBJ2-7, with 11 bases fitting TRBD1. The germline CDR1 and CDR2 sequences are SGDLS and YYNGEE. This CDR3 region has 15 residues. V dropped 5 bases and J dropped 4; count of bases not matched to a gene: 8. The CDR3 nucleotides are TGTGCCAGCAGTCAAGGACAGGGGGCTTCATACGAGCAGTACTTC. This encodes CASSQGQGASYEQYF.

The V and J genes are TRBV7-2 and TRBJ1-5; TRBD1 is a possible D gene (5 bases). In germline, CDR1 is SGHTA, CDR2 FQGNSA. V shed 1 base and J shed 0 bases, with 7 bases lying between them. This CDR3 spans 15 amino acids. The CDR3 spells CASSLEGYSNQPQHF. DNA of the CDR3: TGTGCCAGCAGCTTAGAGGGGTATAGCAATCAGCCCCAGCATTTT.

The chain links TRBV2 to TRBJ1-5; 8 nucleotides agree with TRBD1. The germline V gene has CDR1 SNHLY and CDR2 FYNNEI. J was trimmed by 6 bases and V by 3 bases; bases with no gene match: 7. The CDR3 consists of 15 residues. CDR3: CASSDGTGGLQPQHF. Written as DNA, the CDR3 is TGTGCCAGCAGTGATGGCACAGGGGGACTTCAGCCCCAGCATTTT.

The chain combines TRBV30 with TRBJ2-2; unclear D gene. There are 13 residues in the CDR3. Germline CDR1 GTSNPN, CDR2 SVGIG (reference sequence). Deletions cut 2 bases from V and 6 bases from J, with 10 bases between. The CDR3 reads CAWSLQSPGELFF. DNA for the CDR3: TGTGCCTGGAGTCTACAATCTCCCGGGGAGCTGTTTTTT.

CDR3 sequence reads: CASKQDRDYNSPLHF. CDR3 sequence (DNA): TGTGCCAGCAAGCAAGACAGGGACTATAATTCACCCCTCCACTTT. The rearrangement links TRBV6-1 to TRBJ1-6; 7 bases agree with TRBD1. Per the germline V gene, CDR1 is MNHNS and CDR2 is SASEGT. This CDR3 is 15 amino acids long. The V gene end was trimmed by 7 bases and the J gene end by 3 bases; junction bases not matched to a gene: 6.

This chain connects TRBV30 to TRBJ2-7; possibly TRBD2 for D (6 bases). The CDR3 runs 14 residues. The germline CDR1 and CDR2 sequences are GTSNPN and SVGIG (reference sequence). V lost 3 bases, J lost 4 bases, and 16 bases lay in between. The CDR3 bases are TGTGCCTGGAGGGAACTAGCTGGGGATTACGAGCAGTACTTC. Protein sequence: CAWRELAGDYEQYF.

As concerns this clone: Other nucleotide sequences in the sample specify the same CDR3. The genes are TRBV27 and TRBJ1-5; maybe TRBD1 (5 bases). Deletions cut 5 bases from V and 3 bases from J, with 11 bases between. The CDR3 sequence is 14 residues long. Germline CDR1 is MNHEY and CDR2 is SMNVEV (reference sequence). CDR3 sequence: CASSLGGVNQPQHF. DNA for the CDR3: TGTGCCAGCAGTCTCGGGGGAGTCAATCAGCCCCAGCATTTT.

This clone was recorded only once. The chain combines TRBV29-1 with TRBJ2-7, with TRBD2 matching over 9 bases. The CDR3 totals 16 residues. Germline-derived CDR1 and CDR2 are SQVTM and ANQGSEA. V lost 2 bases, J lost 3 bases, and 11 bases stayed unmatched. Here the CDR3 DNA reads TGCAGCGTTGAACTCCTAATAGCGGGAGAGGACTACGAGCAGTACTTC. Translated: CSVELLIAGEDYEQYF.

The chain has TRBV4-3 and TRBJ2-7; D gene ambiguous. Germline assignment: CDR1 LGHNA and CDR2 YSLEER. The CDR3 contains 15 residues. V dropped 0 bases and J dropped 2 bases, with 11 bases sitting between them. The CDR3 sequence: CASSQDFGTPYEQYF. For the CDR3, the DNA is TGCGCCAGCAGCCAAGATTTCGGAACTCCCTACGAGCAGTACTTC.

Comment on this clone: Distinct nucleotide sequences in the sample also encode this CDR3. The chain is built from TRBV6-5 and TRBJ1-5, with 9 bases aligning to TRBD1. CDR1 is MNHEY, CDR2 SVGAGI, per germline. V shed 6 bases, J shed 5 bases, and the junction held 2 bases outside the gene matches. The length of the CDR3 is 13 residues. As DNA, the CDR3 is TGTGCCAGCAGCTGGACAGGGGATCAGCCCCAGCATTTT. It translates to CASSWTGDQPQHF.

This chain connects TRBV10-2 to TRBJ1-6, with D possibly TRBD1 on 6 matching bases. Between the trimmed V and J ends, which lost 3 bases and 11 bases, there was a span of 17 bases. Germline V gene data show CDR1 as WSHSY and CDR2 as SAAADI. This CDR3 is 15 amino acids long. CDR3 sequence reads: CASSDPGQTAAPLHF. CDR3 nucleotide sequence: TGCGCCAGCAGTGACCCGGGACAAACTGCGGCACCCCTCCACTTT.

The chain combines TRBV5-6 with TRBJ2-1, with unresolved D. This CDR3 comprises 18 residues. V lost 2 bases, J lost 0 bases, and 18 bases lay in between. Germline V lookup: CDR1 SGHDT, CDR2 YYEEEE. CDR3 region: CASSFFSTPPLSYNEQFF. CDR3 in DNA: TGTGCCAGCAGCTTTTTCTCGACGCCACCTCTCTCCTACAATGAGCAGTTCTTC.

There are a few counts of this clone. This sample also contains other DNA sequences that code for the same CDR3. The V and J genes are TRBV5-6 and TRBJ2-7, with D perhaps TRBD1 (5 bases). Germline-derived CDR1 and CDR2 are SGHDT and YYEEEE. Trimming removed 0 bases from V and 3 bases from J, with 7 bases in between. This CDR3 is 13 amino acids long. The CDR3 DNA sequence: TGTGCCAGCAGCTTGGTCGACAGCTACGAGCAGTACTTC. Protein: CASSLVDSYEQYF.

The chain links TRBV29-1 to TRBJ2-1; 7 bases are shared with TRBD2. The J segment lost 7 bases and the V segment lost 6 bases, leaving 6 bases of the junction unmatched. Germline assignment: CDR1 SQVTM and CDR2 ANQGSEA. The CDR3 extends over 12 amino acids. CDR3 coding DNA: TGCAGCGTGACCGGGACTACGAATGAGCAGTTCTTC. It encodes CSVTGTTNEQFF.

This clone turned up a few times. The V and J genes are TRBV7-8 and TRBJ2-1; D is ambiguous. Per germline, CDR1 SGHVS and CDR2 FQNEAQ. Deletions cut 5 bases from V and 5 bases from J, with 4 bases between. This CDR3 is built from 11 residues. CDR3 DNA sequence: TGTGCCAGCAGCCGAAACAATGAGCAGTTCTTC. Translating it yields CASSRNNEQFF.

In this sample, this clone turned up once. This sample also contains other DNA sequences that code for the same CDR3. The V and J genes are TRBV7-9 and TRBJ1-1, with D maybe TRBD1 (5 bases). The germline CDR1 and CDR2 sequences are SEHNR and FQNEAQ (reference sequence). The CDR3 loop spans 15 amino acids. Deletions cut 1 base from V and 2 bases from J, with 11 bases between. The CDR3 spells CASSLGEGSNTEAFF. CDR3 nucleotide sequence: TGTGCCAGCAGCTTAGGGGAGGGGAGTAACACTGAAGCTTTCTTT.

The V and J genes are TRBV13 and TRBJ2-7; TRBD1 matches at 10 bases. V was pared by 4 bases and J by 5 bases, with 8 bases of the junction left unmatched. The germline V gene has CDR1 PRHDT and CDR2 FYEKMQ (reference sequence). CDR3 length equals 15 residues. In DNA, the CDR3 is TGTGCCAGCAGCTCAACGACAGGGGGCATCCACGAGCAGTACTTC. Its protein product is CASSSTTGGIHEQYF.

This clone was seen just once. DNA of the CDR3: TGTGCCAGCAGCTGGGTTGGACTAGCGGGGGATGAGCAGTTCTTC. Amino acids: CASSWVGLAGDEQFF. The chain has TRBV5-5 and TRBJ2-1; 13 nucleotides line up with TRBD2. The CDR3 consists of 15 residues. The V and J ends lost 3 bases and 8 bases, in that order; junction bases with no gene match: 5. The germline CDR1 and CDR2 sequences are SGHKS and YYEKEE (reference sequence). Full variable domain (outside the CDR3, taken from reference TRBV5-5 and TRBJ2-1): DAGVTQSPTHLIKTRGQQVTLRCSPISGHKSVSWYQQVLGQGPQFIFQYYEKEERGRGNFPDRFSARQFPNYSSELNVNALLLGDSALYLCASSWVGLAGDEQFFGPGTRLTVL.

CDR3 sequence: CASSQGAGRLSNEKLFF. As DNA, the CDR3 is TGCGCCAGCAGCCAAGGGGCAGGGCGGTTGTCTAATGAAAAACTGTTTTTT. This sequence joins TRBV4-3 and TRBJ1-4, with D possibly matching TRBD1 (5 bases). Trimming cost V 1 base and J 3 bases, with 15 bases left between them. This CDR3 spans 17 amino acids. Germline V gene sequence: CDR1 LGHNA, CDR2 YSLEER.

The chain joins TRBV5-1 to TRBJ2-7; 7 bases align to TRBD1. The CDR3 is 14 amino acids. The V and J ends lost 4 bases and 4 bases, in that order; junction bases with no gene match: 8. The V gene's germline CDR1 is SGHRS and CDR2 YFSETQ. The CDR3: CASSEDRYAYEQYF. As DNA, the CDR3 is TGCGCCAGCAGCGAGGACAGGTATGCGTACGAGCAGTACTTC.

The chain combines TRBV7-9 with TRBJ2-5, with a possible D match to TRBD2 (6 bases). Germline V lookup: CDR1 SEHNR, CDR2 FQNEAQ (reference sequence). The CDR3 is made up of 16 amino acids. V gave up 5 bases and J gave up 5 bases, with 21 bases separating them. The CDR3 bases are TGTGCCAGCAGCCCTCGGGACGGCGGGACGAGGGAGACCCAGTACTTC. This encodes CASSPRDGGTRETQYF.

The chain combines TRBV7-3 with TRBJ2-7, with 7 bases aligning to TRBD1. This CDR3 is 13 amino acids long. V gave up 5 bases and J gave up 4 bases; unmatched junction bases: 5. Germline V gene sequence: CDR1 SGHTA, CDR2 FQGTGA. CDR3 sequence reads: CASSPGQSYEQYF. Here the CDR3 DNA reads TGTGCCAGCAGCCCGGGACAGAGTTACGAGCAGTACTTC. Full variable domain (remainder filled in from reference TRBV7-3 and TRBJ2-7): GAGVSQTPSNKVTEKGKYVELRCDPISGHTALYWYRQSLGQGPEFLIYFQGTGAADDSGLPNDRFFAVRPEGSVSTLKIQRTERGDSAVYLCASSPGQSYEQYFGPGTRLTVT.

This chain joins TRBV7-2 and TRBJ2-7; 10 nucleotides line up with TRBD1. Germline CDR1 and CDR2: SGHTA and FQGNSA. V trimming: 5 bases; J trimming: 4 bases; junction bases outside the gene matches: 11. The CDR3 is made up of 16 amino acids. CDR3 loop: CASSTHPGQGKYEQYF. CDR3 nucleotide sequence: TGTGCCAGCAGCACCCATCCGGGACAGGGGAAATACGAGCAGTACTTC.

In regard to this clone: The same CDR3 also results from other DNA sequences found in this sample. The chain has TRBV5-6 and TRBJ2-5, with D perhaps matching TRBD1 (5 bases). The germline V gene has CDR1 SGHDT and CDR2 YYEEEE. Trimming took off 2 bases at V and 1 base at J, with 6 bases between the two ends. This CDR3 region has 13 residues. CDR3 DNA: TGTGCCAGCAGCTTAAGGGGCCAAGAGACCCAGTACTTC. Translated, it gives CASSLRGQETQYF.